This TCR beta chain was captured in a study of cytomegalovirus exposure and HLA in healthy donors. The V end was cut by 2 bases, the J end by 7 bases, with 18 bases between. This CDR3 comprises 16 residues. Germline V gene data show CDR1 as SGHTS and CDR2 as YDEGEE. The method was immunoSEQ multiplex PCR; TCRdb's version includes in-frame clones alone and lacks a portion of them. Among some 98,000 clones listed, around nine tenths were seen once. The sample comprised PBMCs. This chain joins TRBV5-8 and TRBJ1-4, with D uncertain. The receptor was derived from a woman in her 30s in good health and CMV-seronegative. CDR3 sequence (DNA): TGTGCCAGCAGCTTCGGAAGACTGCTTGAATCTGAAAAACTGTTTTTT. The encoded protein is CASSFGRLLESEKLFF. Supplemented by reference TRBV5-8 and TRBJ1-4, the full variable domain reads EAGVTQSPTHLIKTRGQQATLRCSPISGHTSVYWYQQALGLGLQFLLWYDEGEERNRGNFPPRFSGRQFPNYSSELNVNALELEDSALYLCASSFGRLLESEKLFFGSGTQLSVL.